Listed here are 23 T cell receptor beta chains from one sample, sequenced in a study of control samples from healthy donors and cancer patients. Libraries were prepared by immunoSEQ multiplex PCR; TCRdb keeps only in-frame clonotypes and omits some of them. Recorded for this sample: about 190,000 clones. Sequencing was done on a sample of blood. The receptors stem from a woman younger than 45 in good health.

The V and J genes are TRBV9 and TRBJ1-1; D is possibly TRBD1 (5 bases). Trimming removed 0 bases at V and 7 bases at J, with 16 bases between. Germline CDR1 is SGDLS and CDR2 is YYNGEE. The CDR3 totals 15 residues. In nucleotides, the CDR3 is TGTGCCAGCAGCGTAGGCGTCGGGACGGTTCATGAAGCTTTCTTT. Translating it yields CASSVGVGTVHEAFF.

J is TRBJ1-4 and V is TRBV4-1; a weak D match, TRBD1 (6 bases). The germline gives CDR1 MGHRA, CDR2 YSYEKL. Trimming stripped 0 bases from V and 2 bases from J, with 7 bases between. The CDR3 loop spans 15 amino acids. This CDR3 reads CASSQEQGTNEKLFF. The CDR3 DNA reads TGCGCCAGCAGCCAAGAACAGGGTACTAATGAAAAACTGTTTTTT.

The chain joins TRBV27 to TRBJ2-3; TRBD1 is a possible D gene (7 bases). V lost 2 bases and J lost 7, with 19 bases in between. The CDR3 totals 16 residues. Germline CDR1 is MNHEY and CDR2 is SMNVEV (reference sequence). CDR3 sequence: CASSLNRQGGRNTQYF. As DNA, the CDR3 is TGTGCCAGCAGTTTAAATCGGCAGGGGGGTAGGAATACGCAGTATTTT.

The J gene is TRBJ1-6, the V gene TRBV28, with D unclear. Per the germline V gene, CDR1 is MDHEN and CDR2 is SYDVKM. The CDR3 runs to 12 residues. Trimming took off 3 bases at V and 5 bases at J, with 2 bases between the two ends. This CDR3 reads CASSLNNSPLHF. The CDR3 coding sequence is TGTGCCAGCAGTTTGAATAATTCACCCCTCCACTTT.

The chain employs TRBV6-5 and TRBJ1-1, with D perhaps matching TRBD1 (5 bases). Germline V gives CDR1 MNHEY, CDR2 SVGAGI. This CDR3 has 14 amino acids. V was trimmed by 7 bases and J by 5 bases, leaving 17 bases between them. This chain's CDR3 is CASTFTGAGTEAFF. CDR3 DNA sequence: TGTGCCAGCACCTTTACAGGAGCCGGAACTGAAGCTTTCTTT.

V usage is TRBV5-4 and J usage is TRBJ1-4; D is perhaps TRBD1 (5 bases). From germline, CDR1 is SGHNT and CDR2 YYREEE (reference sequence). CDR3 size: 15 residues. V lost 4 bases to trimming and J lost 0 bases, with 10 bases between them. The CDR3 sequence is CASSLLGATNEKLFF. The CDR3 DNA sequence: TGTGCCAGCAGCCTGTTAGGGGCAACTAATGAAAAACTGTTTTTT.

V and J are TRBV5-1 and TRBJ1-2; tentatively, D is TRBD1 (5 bases). With 0 bases removed from V and 5 bases from J, the gap between germline ends came to 8 bases. This CDR3 has 13 amino acids. CDR1 is SGHRS and CDR2 is YFSETQ in the germline V gene. The CDR3 DNA follows: TGCGCCAGCAGCTTGGACAGGCAGTATGGCTACACCTTC. Translation: CASSLDRQYGYTF.

This chain connects TRBV5-8 to TRBJ1-3; 7 positions match TRBD1. In germline, CDR1 is SGHTS, CDR2 YDEGEE. This CDR3 is 15 amino acids long. V lost 4 bases, J lost 2 bases, and 6 bases stayed unmatched. The CDR3 nucleotides read TGTGCCAGCAGCGGGGAGACAGGGACTGGAAACACCATATATTTT. Translated: CASSGETGTGNTIYF.

The chain carries TRBV19 and TRBJ2-4; TRBD1 or TRBD2 may be the D gene (5 bases each). The V gene lost 6 bases and the J gene lost 6 bases, with 21 bases spanning the gap. This CDR3 comprises 16 residues. Germline assignment: CDR1 LNHDA and CDR2 SQIVND (reference sequence). The CDR3 region is CASRGERGGEGNIQYF. In DNA, the CDR3 is TGTGCCAGTAGGGGGGAAAGGGGCGGAGAGGGAAACATTCAGTACTTC.

The CDR3 nucleotides are TGTGCCAGCAGCGCAAGGGACAGGGGATACAATGAGCAGTTCTTC. Its translation is CASSARDRGYNEQFF. V and J are TRBV9 and TRBJ2-1; 10 nucleotides align to TRBD1. This CDR3 spans 15 amino acids. V shed 3 bases and J 4 bases; nucleotides not matched to a gene: 4. The germline V gene encodes CDR1 SGDLS and CDR2 YYNGEE.

V gene TRBV21-1 combines with J gene TRBJ2-7; the D segment call TRBD1 is taken from the table without a DNA check. TRBV21-1 is given as a pseudogene. The CDR3 covers 14 residues. The CDR3 reads CASRQALSSYEQYF. The CDR3 DNA reads TGTGCCAGCCGGCAGGCTTTAAGCTCCTACGAGCAGTACTTC.

This sequence joins TRBV5-4 and TRBJ2-7; D is uncertain. This CDR3 region has 12 residues. CDR1 is SGHNT and CDR2 is YYREEE in the germline V gene (reference sequence). Trimming removed 1 base from V and 4 bases from J, with 6 bases in between. The CDR3 here is CASSLKGYEQYF. CDR3 coding DNA: TGTGCCAGCAGCTTGAAGGGTTACGAGCAGTACTTC.

The chain carries TRBV19 and TRBJ1-1; D ambiguous. The CDR3 runs 13 residues. V shed 5 bases and J shed 1 base, with 8 bases lying between them. Germline V gives CDR1 LNHDA, CDR2 SQIVND (reference sequence). The CDR3: CASSDGGNTEAFF. The CDR3, as DNA: TGTGCCAGTAGTGATGGTGGGAACACTGAAGCTTTCTTT.

J is TRBJ1-1 and V is TRBV7-8; TRBD1 matches 8 bases. This CDR3 spans 15 amino acids. Germline V gene sequence: CDR1 SGHVS, CDR2 FQNEAQ. The V segment lost 5 bases and the J segment 5 bases; nucleotides outside the gene matches: 10. The CDR3 coding sequence is TGTGCCAGCAGCCTCCTCAGGGGGCAGGGGACTGAAGCTTTCTTT. This sequence encodes CASSLLRGQGTEAFF. Supplemented by reference TRBV7-8 and TRBJ1-1, the full variable domain reads GAGVSQSPRYKVAKRGQDVALRCDPISGHVSLFWYQQALGQGPEFLTYFQNEAQLDKSGLPSDRFFAERPEGSVSTLKIQRTQQEDSAVYLCASSLLRGQGTEAFFGQGTRLTVV.

The rearrangement links TRBV5-5 to TRBJ1-1; D gene uncertain. V was clipped by 5 bases and J by 4 bases, with 12 bases between them. Per germline, CDR1 SGHKS and CDR2 YYEKEE (reference sequence). CDR3 size: 13 residues. CDR3 in DNA: TGTGCCAGCAGGTGGGGATCGGGCACTGAAGCTTTCTTT. This translates into CASRWGSGTEAFF.

This chain joins TRBV6-5 and TRBJ2-1; 7 bases line up with TRBD1. V was clipped by 11 bases and J by 8 bases; unmatched bases: 15. This CDR3 region has 14 residues. Per germline, CDR1 MNHEY and CDR2 SVGAGI. CDR3 coding DNA: TGTGCCTTACGTGGAACAGGGGTCGGGCATGAGCAGTTCTTC. Amino acid sequence: CALRGTGVGHEQFF.

This chain uses TRBV7-3 with TRBJ1-5, with no clear D. In germline, CDR1 is SGHTA, CDR2 FQGTGA. Trimming left V 5 bases short and J 5 bases short, with 10 bases between. The CDR3 has 13 residues. CDR3 protein: CASSPEGHQPQHF. The CDR3 DNA follows: TGTGCCAGCAGCCCGGAGGGCCATCAGCCCCAGCATTTT.

V gene TRBV6-5 combines with J gene TRBJ1-3; D is unresolved. Germline loops: CDR1 MNHEY, CDR2 SVGAGI. Deletions cut 0 bases from V and 0 bases from J, with 6 bases between. CDR3 length equals 15 residues. The CDR3 bases are TGTGCCAGCAGTTACTCAGGCCGCTCTGGAAACACCATATATTTT. Its protein product is CASSYSGRSGNTIYF.

The V and J genes are TRBV4-1 and TRBJ1-2; D might be TRBD1 (5 bases). Trimming shortened V by 0 bases and J by 4 bases, and 15 bases separated the two germline ends. The CDR3 length is 16 residues. The V gene's germline CDR1 is MGHRA and CDR2 YSYEKL. For the CDR3, the DNA is TGCGCCAGCAGCCAAGAACATGCAGGGAGATCCTATGGCTACACCTTC. Amino acid sequence: CASSQEHAGRSYGYTF.

V gene TRBV6-5 combines with J gene TRBJ2-7; TRBD1 matches at 8 bases. V trimming: 7 bases; J trimming: 11 bases; junction bases outside the gene matches: 7. This CDR3 is built from 11 residues. Germline V gene sequence: CDR1 MNHEY, CDR2 SVGAGI. The CDR3 is CASKQGVGEYF. CDR3 bases: TGTGCCAGCAAACAGGGGGTCGGGGAGTACTTC.

The chain is built from TRBV5-1 and TRBJ2-1; 8 bases agree with TRBD1. CDR1 and CDR2 (germline): SGHRS, YFSETQ. After removal of 2 bases from V and 6 bases from J, the junction contained 7 bases not matched to a gene. This CDR3 comprises 15 residues. The CDR3 spells CASSFGQGASNEQFF. CDR3 DNA sequence: TGCGCCAGCAGCTTCGGTCAGGGGGCCAGCAATGAGCAGTTCTTC. The whole variable domain, filled in from reference TRBV5-1 and TRBJ2-1, reads KAGVTQTPRYLIKTRGQQVTLSCSPISGHRSVSWYQQTPGQGLQFLFEYFSETQRNKGNFPGRFSGRQFSNSRSEMNVSTLELGDSALYLCASSFGQGASNEQFFGPGTRLTVL.

This chain joins TRBV2 and TRBJ2-5, with D possibly matching TRBD2 (6 bases). The CDR3 runs 14 residues. The ends were cut back, 2 bases at V and 4 bases at J, with 11 bases in the middle. The germline V gene has CDR1 SNHLY and CDR2 FYNNEI. The CDR3 loop reads CASSELLAGETQYF. The CDR3 nucleotides are TGTGCCAGCAGTGAACTACTAGCAGGAGAGACCCAGTACTTC.

The rearrangement uses TRBV4-1 and TRBJ2-1; D is possibly TRBD2 (5 bases). Germline V gene lookup returns CDR1 MGHRA and CDR2 YSYEKL. The CDR3 contains 16 residues. Trimming took off 0 bases at V and 1 base at J, with 10 bases between the two ends. The CDR3 sequence is CASSQDKLESYNEQFF. For the CDR3, the DNA is TGCGCCAGCAGCCAAGATAAACTAGAGTCCTACAATGAGCAGTTCTTC.